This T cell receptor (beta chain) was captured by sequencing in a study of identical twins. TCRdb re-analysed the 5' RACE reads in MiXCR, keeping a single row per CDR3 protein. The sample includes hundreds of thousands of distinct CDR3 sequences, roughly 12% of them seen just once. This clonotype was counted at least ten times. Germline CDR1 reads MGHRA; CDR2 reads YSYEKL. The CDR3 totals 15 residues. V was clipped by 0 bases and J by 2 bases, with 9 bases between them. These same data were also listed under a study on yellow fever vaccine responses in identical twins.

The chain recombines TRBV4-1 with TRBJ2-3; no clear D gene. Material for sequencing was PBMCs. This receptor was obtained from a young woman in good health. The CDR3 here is CASSQETPNTDTQYF. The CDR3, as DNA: TGCGCCAGCAGCCAAGAGACACCAAACACAGATACGCAGTATTTT.